The rows below give T cell receptor beta chains drawn from one sample of a study of blood T cells in healthy people across ages. TCRdb ran MiXCR on the 5' RACE reads and lists one entry per CDR3 protein. Of over a million distinct CDR3 sequences listed, approximately 42% are singletons. Material: blood. The receptors were gathered from a woman between 18 and 29 years old in good health. Each CDR3 is given with its conserved first and last residue. D genes are given only for firm matches. Rows may omit the clone size; those that give it use once, few, many or a size class.

size: NA; D: NA; V: TRBV12-3/TRBV12-4; J: TRBJ2-7; CDR3: CASSFDVWGEQYF; DNA: TGTGCCAGCAGTTTTGATGTTTGGGGGGAGCAGTACTTC
size: few; D: TRBD2; V: TRBV6-4; J: TRBJ2-1; CDR3: CASSDSGLAGGTYNEQFF; DNA: TGTGCCAGCAGTGACTCGGGACTAGCGGGGGGAACCTACAATGAGCAGTTCTTC
size: NA; D: NA; V: TRBV9; J: TRBJ2-1; CDR3: CASSVDTGTYNEQFF; DNA: TGTGCCAGCAGCGTAGACACGGGGACGTACAATGAGCAGTTCTTC
size: NA; D: NA; V: TRBV6-6; J: TRBJ2-7; CDR3: CASSYSITGPKDEQYF; DNA: TGTGCCAGCAGTTACTCGATTACAGGGCCTAAGGATGAGCAGTACTTC
size: NA; D: NA; V: TRBV6-2/TRBV6-3; J: TRBJ2-1; CDR3: CASSPSDWYNEQFF; DNA: TGTGCCAGCAGTCCCTCAGACTGGTACAATGAGCAGTTCTTC
size: many; D: NA; V: TRBV7-2; J: TRBJ1-2; CDR3: CASSSQYGYTF; DNA: TGTGCCAGCAGCTCCCAATATGGCTACACCTTC
size: NA; D: NA; V: TRBV12-3/TRBV12-4; J: TRBJ1-1; CDR3: CASSPRSGNTEAFF; DNA: TGTGCCAGCAGTCCGAGATCAGGGAATACTGAAGCTTTCTTT
size: few; D: NA; V: TRBV29-1; J: TRBJ2-5; CDR3: CSVENRLAETQYF; DNA: TGCAGCGTTGAAAACCGACTGGCCGAGACCCAGTACTTC
size: NA; D: NA; V: TRBV30; J: TRBJ1-1; CDR3: CAWDTGRGTEAFF; DNA: TGTGCCTGGGATACAGGGAGGGGGACTGAAGCTTTCTTT
size: NA; D: NA; V: TRBV11-2; J: TRBJ2-1; CDR3: CASSYSYTGEQFF; DNA: TGTGCCAGCAGCTATTCTTATACAGGCGAGCAGTTCTTC
size: NA; D: NA; V: TRBV27; J: TRBJ1-2; CDR3: CASIDSNYGYTF; DNA: TGTGCCAGCATCGATTCTAACTATGGCTACACCTTC
size: few; D: NA; V: TRBV7-2; J: TRBJ2-7; CDR3: CASSLEGNSYEQYF; DNA: TGTGCCAGCAGCTTAGAGGGGAACTCCTACGAGCAGTACTTC
size: NA; D: NA; V: TRBV20-1; J: TRBJ2-4; CDR3: CSARDWILAKNIQYF; DNA: TGCAGTGCTAGAGATTGGATACTAGCCAAAAACATTCAGTACTTC
size: NA; D: TRBD1; V: TRBV4-3; J: TRBJ1-4; CDR3: CASSQEGTGNEKLFF; DNA: TGCGCCAGCAGCCAAGAAGGGACAGGGAATGAAAAACTGTTTTTT
size: NA; D: TRBD1; V: TRBV12-3/TRBV12-4; J: TRBJ1-5; CDR3: CASSRGPGQPQHF; DNA: TGTGCCAGCAGTAGGGGGCCCGGTCAGCCCCAGCATTTT
size: few; D: NA; V: TRBV27; J: TRBJ2-3; CDR3: CASSLGSRDSRYF; DNA: TGTGCCAGCAGTTTAGGGTCCCGGGACTCCCGGTATTTT
size: NA; D: TRBD1; V: TRBV12-3/TRBV12-4; J: TRBJ2-5; CDR3: CASSSTWTGGVEQYF; DNA: TGTGCCAGCAGTTCCACCTGGACAGGGGGCGTTGAGCAGTACTTC
size: NA; D: NA; V: TRBV7-9; J: TRBJ1-1; CDR3: CASSPSRLNTEAFF; DNA: TGTGCCAGCAGCCCCTCCAGACTGAACACTGAAGCTTTCTTT
size: once; D: TRBD1; V: TRBV14; J: TRBJ1-1; CDR3: CASSQDPGTGANTEAFF; DNA: TGTGCCAGCAGCCAAGATCCTGGGACAGGGGCTAACACTGAAGCTTTCTTT
size: NA; D: NA; V: TRBV20-1; J: TRBJ2-1; CDR3: CSAYRDTSNNEQFF; DNA: TGCAGTGCCTACCGGGACACGAGTAACAATGAGCAGTTCTTC
size: few; D: NA; V: TRBV4-3; J: TRBJ2-3; CDR3: CASSQATWTDTQYF; DNA: TGCGCCAGCAGCCAAGCCACCTGGACAGATACGCAGTATTTT
size: few; D: TRBD2; V: TRBV29-1; J: TRBJ2-3; CDR3: CSVAGLATDTQYF; DNA: TGCAGCGTTGCGGGACTAGCGACAGATACGCAGTATTTT
size: few; D: NA; V: TRBV25-1; J: TRBJ2-1; CDR3: CASREVDEQFF; DNA: TGTGCCAGCCGCGAGGTGGATGAGCAGTTCTTC
size: NA; D: TRBD1; V: TRBV25-1; J: TRBJ1-3; CDR3: CASSTVDRAHSGNTIYF; DNA: TGTGCCAGCAGTACCGTGGACAGGGCTCATTCTGGAAACACCATATATTTT
size: NA; D: TRBD2; V: TRBV28; J: TRBJ2-5; CDR3: CASSFMGLAGGNQETQYF; DNA: TGTGCCAGCAGTTTTATGGGACTAGCGGGAGGTAACCAAGAGACCCAGTACTTC
size: few; D: TRBD2; V: TRBV9; J: TRBJ2-1; CDR3: CASSVLAGDRYNEQFF; DNA: TGTGCCAGCAGCGTACTAGCGGGGGATAGGTACAATGAGCAGTTCTTC
size: NA; D: TRBD1; V: TRBV20-1; J: TRBJ1-6; CDR3: CSASHRGNNSPPHF; DNA: TGCAGTGCTAGTCACAGGGGAAATAATTCACCCCCCCACTTT
size: NA; D: TRBD1; V: TRBV20-1; J: TRBJ2-3; CDR3: CSARTAGQGTDTQYF; DNA: TGCAGTGCTAGAACTGCTGGACAGGGCACAGATACGCAGTATTTT
size: few; D: NA; V: TRBV4-3; J: TRBJ2-5; CDR3: CASSQLQGEGRTQYF; DNA: TGCGCCAGCAGCCAACTACAGGGGGAGGGGAGGACCCAGTACTTC
size: few; D: NA; V: TRBV29-1; J: TRBJ1-2; CDR3: CSVDSGGGYTF; DNA: TGCAGCGTTGATTCAGGAGGGGGCTACACCTTC
size: NA; D: NA; V: TRBV9; J: TRBJ2-7; CDR3: CASSVDGSPRFEQYF; DNA: TGTGCCAGCAGCGTAGATGGCTCACCTAGATTCGAGCAGTACTTC
size: NA; D: TRBD1; V: TRBV2; J: TRBJ2-7; CDR3: CASRADRGFYEQYF; DNA: TGTGCCAGCAGAGCCGACAGGGGGTTTTACGAGCAGTACTTC
size: NA; D: TRBD2; V: TRBV4-1; J: TRBJ2-7; CDR3: CASSPSRVAGGLAYEQYF; DNA: TGCGCCAGCAGCCCCTCCCGGGTAGCGGGGGGCCTAGCCTACGAGCAGTACTTC
size: NA; D: TRBD2; V: TRBV7-9; J: TRBJ2-5; CDR3: CASGLGMSGKETQYF; DNA: TGTGCCAGCGGCTTAGGGATGAGCGGGAAGGAGACCCAGTACTTC
size: NA; D: NA; V: TRBV5-4; J: TRBJ1-2; CDR3: CASSTKGAYGYTF; DNA: TGTGCCAGCAGCACAAAAGGGGCCTATGGCTACACCTTC
size: NA; D: NA; V: TRBV19; J: TRBJ1-1; CDR3: CASSIIGTEAFF; DNA: TGTGCCAGTAGTATTATAGGCACTGAAGCTTTCTTT